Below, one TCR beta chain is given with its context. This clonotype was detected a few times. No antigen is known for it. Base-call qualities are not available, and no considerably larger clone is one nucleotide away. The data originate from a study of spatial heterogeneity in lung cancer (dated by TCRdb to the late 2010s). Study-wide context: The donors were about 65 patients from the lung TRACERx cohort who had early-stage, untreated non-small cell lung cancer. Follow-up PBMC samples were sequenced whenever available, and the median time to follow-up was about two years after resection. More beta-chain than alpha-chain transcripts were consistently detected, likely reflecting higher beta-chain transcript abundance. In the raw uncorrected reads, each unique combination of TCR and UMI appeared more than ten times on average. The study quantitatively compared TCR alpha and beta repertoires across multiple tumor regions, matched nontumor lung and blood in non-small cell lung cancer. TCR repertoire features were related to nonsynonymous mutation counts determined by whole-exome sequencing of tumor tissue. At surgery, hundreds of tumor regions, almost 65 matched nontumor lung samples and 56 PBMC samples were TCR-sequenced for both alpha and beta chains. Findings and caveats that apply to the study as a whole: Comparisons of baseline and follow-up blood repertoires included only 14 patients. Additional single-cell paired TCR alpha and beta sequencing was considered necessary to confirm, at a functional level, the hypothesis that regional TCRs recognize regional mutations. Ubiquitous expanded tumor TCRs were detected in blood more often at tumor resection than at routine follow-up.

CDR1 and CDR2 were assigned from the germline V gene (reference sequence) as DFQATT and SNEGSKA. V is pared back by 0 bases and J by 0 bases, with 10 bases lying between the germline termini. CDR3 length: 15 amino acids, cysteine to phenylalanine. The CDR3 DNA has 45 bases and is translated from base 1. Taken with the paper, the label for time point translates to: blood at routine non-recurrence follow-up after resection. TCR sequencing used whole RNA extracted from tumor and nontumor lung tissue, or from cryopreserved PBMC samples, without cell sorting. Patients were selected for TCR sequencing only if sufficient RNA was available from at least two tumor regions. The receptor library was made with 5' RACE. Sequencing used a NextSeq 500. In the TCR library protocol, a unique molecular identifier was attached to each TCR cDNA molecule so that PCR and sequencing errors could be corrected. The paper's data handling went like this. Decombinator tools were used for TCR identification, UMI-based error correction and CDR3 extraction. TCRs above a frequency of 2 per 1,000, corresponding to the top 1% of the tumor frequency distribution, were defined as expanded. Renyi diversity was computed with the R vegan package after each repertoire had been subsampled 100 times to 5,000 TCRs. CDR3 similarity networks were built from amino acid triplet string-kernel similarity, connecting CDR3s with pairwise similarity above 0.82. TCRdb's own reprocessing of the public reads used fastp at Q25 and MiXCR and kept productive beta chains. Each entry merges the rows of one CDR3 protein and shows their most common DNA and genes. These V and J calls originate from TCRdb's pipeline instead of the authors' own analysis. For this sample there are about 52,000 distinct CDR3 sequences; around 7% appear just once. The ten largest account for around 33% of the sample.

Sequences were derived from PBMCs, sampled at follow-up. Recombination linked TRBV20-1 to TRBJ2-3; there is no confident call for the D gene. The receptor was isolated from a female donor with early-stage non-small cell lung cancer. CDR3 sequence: CSARDPALSTDTQYF. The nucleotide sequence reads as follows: TGCAGTGCTAGAGATCCAGCGCTGAGCACAGATACGCAGTATTTT.